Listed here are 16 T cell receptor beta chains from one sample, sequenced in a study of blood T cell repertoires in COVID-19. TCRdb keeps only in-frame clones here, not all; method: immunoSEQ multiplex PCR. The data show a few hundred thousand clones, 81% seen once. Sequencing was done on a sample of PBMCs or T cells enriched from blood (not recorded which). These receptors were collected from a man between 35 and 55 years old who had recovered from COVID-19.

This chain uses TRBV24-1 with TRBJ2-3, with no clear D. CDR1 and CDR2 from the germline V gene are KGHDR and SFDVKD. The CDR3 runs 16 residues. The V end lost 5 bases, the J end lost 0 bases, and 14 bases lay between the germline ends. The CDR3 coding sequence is TGTGCCACCAGTGCTTCTGCGGCCCCTAGCACAGATACGCAGTATTTT. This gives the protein CATSASAAPSTDTQYF.

CDR3 sequence reads: CASSPLGGEQYF. CDR3 coding DNA: TGTGCCAGTAGCCCCCTCGGGGGCGAGCAGTACTTC. V gene TRBV19 combines with J gene TRBJ2-7; D might be TRBD2 (6 bases). The V gene's germline CDR1 is LNHDA and CDR2 SQIVND (reference sequence). The V end was cut by 6 bases, the J end by 6 bases, with 12 bases between. The CDR3 covers 12 residues.

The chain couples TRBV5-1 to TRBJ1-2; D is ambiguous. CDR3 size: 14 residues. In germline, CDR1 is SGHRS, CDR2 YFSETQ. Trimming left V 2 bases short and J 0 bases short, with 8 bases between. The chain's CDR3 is CASSLILANYGYTF. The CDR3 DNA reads TGCGCCAGCAGCTTAATCTTAGCTAACTATGGCTACACCTTC.

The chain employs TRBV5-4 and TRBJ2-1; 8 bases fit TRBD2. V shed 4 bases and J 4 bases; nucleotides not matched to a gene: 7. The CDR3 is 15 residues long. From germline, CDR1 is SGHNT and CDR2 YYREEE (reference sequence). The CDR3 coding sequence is TGTGCCAGCAGCCCGACTAGCGATTCGTACAATGAGCAGTTCTTC. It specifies CASSPTSDSYNEQFF.

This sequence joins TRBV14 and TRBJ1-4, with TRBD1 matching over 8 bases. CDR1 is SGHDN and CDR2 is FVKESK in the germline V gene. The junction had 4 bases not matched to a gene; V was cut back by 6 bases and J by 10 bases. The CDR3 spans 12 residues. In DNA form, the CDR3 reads TGTGCCAGCAGTGACAGGGGAAGAAAACTGTTTTTT. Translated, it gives CASSDRGRKLFF.

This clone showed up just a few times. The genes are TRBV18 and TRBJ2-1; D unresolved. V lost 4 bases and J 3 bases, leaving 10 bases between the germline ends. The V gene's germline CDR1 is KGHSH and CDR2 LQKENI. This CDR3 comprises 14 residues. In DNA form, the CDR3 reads TGTGCCAGCTCACTTTCTTACTTCTACAATGAGCAGTTCTTC. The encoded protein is CASSLSYFYNEQFF.

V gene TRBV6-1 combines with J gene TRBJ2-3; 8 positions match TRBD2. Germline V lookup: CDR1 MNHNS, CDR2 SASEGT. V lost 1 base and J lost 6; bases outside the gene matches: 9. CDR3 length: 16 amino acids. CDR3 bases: TGTGCCAGCAGTGAAGGTGTAGCGGGATTATGGGATACGCAGTATTTT. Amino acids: CASSEGVAGLWDTQYF.

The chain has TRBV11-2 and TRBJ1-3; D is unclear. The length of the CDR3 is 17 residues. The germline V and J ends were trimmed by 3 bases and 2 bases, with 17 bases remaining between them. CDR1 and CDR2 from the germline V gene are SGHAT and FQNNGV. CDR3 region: CASSLASAGDTGNTIYF. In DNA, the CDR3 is TGTGCCAGCAGCTTGGCGTCGGCAGGCGATACTGGAAACACCATATATTTT.

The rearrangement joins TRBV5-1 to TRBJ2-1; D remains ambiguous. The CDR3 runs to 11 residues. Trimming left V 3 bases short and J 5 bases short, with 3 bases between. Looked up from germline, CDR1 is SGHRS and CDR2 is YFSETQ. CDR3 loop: CASSSDNEQFF. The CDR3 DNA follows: TGCGCCAGCAGCTCTGACAATGAGCAGTTCTTC.

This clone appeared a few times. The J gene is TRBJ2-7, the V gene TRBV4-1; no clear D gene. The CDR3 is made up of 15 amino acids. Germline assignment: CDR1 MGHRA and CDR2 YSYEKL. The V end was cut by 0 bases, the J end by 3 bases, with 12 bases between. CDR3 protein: CASSQESRVYYEQYF. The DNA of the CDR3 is TGCGCCAGCAGCCAAGAGAGCCGGGTCTACTACGAGCAGTACTTC.

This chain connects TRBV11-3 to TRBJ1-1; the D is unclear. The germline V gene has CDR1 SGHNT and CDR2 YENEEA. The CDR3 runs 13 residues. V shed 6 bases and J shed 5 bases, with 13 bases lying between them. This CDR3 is CASSPAADTEAFF. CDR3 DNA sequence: TGTGCCAGCAGTCCAGCCGCGGATACTGAAGCTTTCTTT.

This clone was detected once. Here the CDR3 reads CASGDERTIYEQYF. CDR3 in DNA: TGTGCTAGTGGGGACGAGAGGACAATCTACGAGCAGTACTTC. V gene TRBV12-5 combines with J gene TRBJ2-7, with a possible D match to TRBD1 (5 bases). Germline V gene sequence: CDR1 LGHNT, CDR2 FRNRAP. CDR3 length equals 14 residues. V dropped 6 bases and J dropped 3 bases, with 15 bases sitting between them. The full variable domain, completed using reference TRBV12-5 and TRBJ2-7, is DARVTQTPRHKVTEMGQEVTMRCQPILGHNTVFWYRQTMMQGLELLAYFRNRAPLDDSGMPKDRFSAEMPDATLATLKIQPSEPRDSAVYFCASGDERTIYEQYFGPGTRLTVT.

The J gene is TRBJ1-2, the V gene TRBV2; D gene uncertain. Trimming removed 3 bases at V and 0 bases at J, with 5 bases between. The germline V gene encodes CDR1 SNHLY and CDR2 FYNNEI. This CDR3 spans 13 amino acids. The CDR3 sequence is CASSDLPNYGYTF. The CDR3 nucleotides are TGTGCCAGCAGTGACCTACCTAACTATGGCTACACCTTC. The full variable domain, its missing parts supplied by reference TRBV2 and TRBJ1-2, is EPEVTQTPSHQVTQMGQEVILRCVPISNHLYFYWYRQILGQKVEFLVSFYNNEISEKSEIFDDQFSVERPDGSNFTLKIRSTKLEDSAMYFCASSDLPNYGYTFGSGTRLTVV.

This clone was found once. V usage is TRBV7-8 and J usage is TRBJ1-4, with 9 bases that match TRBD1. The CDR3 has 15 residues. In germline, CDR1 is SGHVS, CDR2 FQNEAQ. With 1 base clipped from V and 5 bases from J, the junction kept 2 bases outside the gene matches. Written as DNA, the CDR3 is TGTGCCAGCAGCTTAGGGGGACAGGGAAATGAAAAACTGTTTTTT. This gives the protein CASSLGGQGNEKLFF.

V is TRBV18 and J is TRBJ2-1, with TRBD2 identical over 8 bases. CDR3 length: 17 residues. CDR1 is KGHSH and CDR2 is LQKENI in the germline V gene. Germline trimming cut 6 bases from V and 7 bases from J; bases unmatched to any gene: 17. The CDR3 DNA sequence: TGTGCCAGCTCCCCCTCCGGGGGGGCCGGCAGTGGGAATGAGCAGTTCTTC. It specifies CASSPSGGAGSGNEQFF.

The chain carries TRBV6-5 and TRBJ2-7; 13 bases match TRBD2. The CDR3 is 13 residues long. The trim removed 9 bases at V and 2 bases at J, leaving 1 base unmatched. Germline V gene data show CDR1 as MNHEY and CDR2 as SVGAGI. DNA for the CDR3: TGTGCCAGTGGACTAGCGGGGGCCTACGAGCAGTACTTC. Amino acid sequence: CASGLAGAYEQYF.